These T cell receptor beta chains were read from a single sample in a study of T cell changes during pregnancy in multiple sclerosis. TCRdb keeps only in-frame clones here, not all; method: immunoSEQ multiplex PCR. Here the sample spans 20,000 to 25,000 clones, 87% being singletons. The sequences come from CD8+ T cells from peripheral blood mononuclear cells, collected after pregnancy. These receptors originate from a female donor with multiple sclerosis, enrolled in a pregnancy study. Both conserved end residues are part of each CDR3. D genes are given only for firm matches. Some rows have no size entry. The others give once, few or many, or a class for an expanded clone.

clone_size d_call j_call v_call cdr3_nt cdr3_aa
- - TRBJ2-7 TRBV21-1 TGTGCCAGCAGTCAGGTTTTCTACGAGCAGTACTTC CASSQVFYEQYF
- - TRBJ2-3 TRBV7-6 TGTGCCAGCAGCCCTGTCGGTGGGAGCCCCCTGGGGGCTTCCTACACAGATACGCAGTATTTT CASSPVGGSPLGASYTDTQYF
- - TRBJ1-1 TRBV7-9 TGTGCCAGCAGCCGCGTGGAGGGCAACACTGAAGCTTTCTTT CASSRVEGNTEAFF
- - TRBJ2-7 TRBV11-3 TGTGCCAGCAGCTTAGGGGCCGGATCTAGGGGCGAGCAGTACTTC CASSLGAGSRGEQYF
- TRBD1 TRBJ2-7 TRBV11-2 TGTGCCAGCAGCTTAGCGACAGGGACCTACGAGCAGTACTTC CASSLATGTYEQYF
- - TRBJ2-3 TRBV5-4 TGTGCCAGCAGCTTGTGGGAGGATACGCAGTATTTT CASSLWEDTQYF
- - TRBJ2-1 TRBV27 TGTGCCACCCTTCTACTTAATGAGCAGTTCTTC CATLLLNEQFF
- - TRBJ2-2 TRBV5-5 TGTGCCAGCAGCTTTCGGACGACAGACAACACCGGGGAGCTGTTTTTT CASSFRTTDNTGELFF
once - TRBJ2-7 TRBV5-6 TGTGCCAGCAGCTTGGCACTTCCCGGGGAGGCCCTCACCTACGAGCAGTACTTC CASSLALPGEALTYEQYF
- TRBD1 TRBJ2-7 TRBV5-1 TGCGCCAGCAGCTACTCGGGACAGGGTACAGACGAGCAGTACTTC CASSYSGQGTDEQYF
- TRBD2 TRBJ2-1 TRBV27 TGTGCCAGCAGTCTAAGTAGCGGGATTCCCTACAATGAGCAGTTCTTC CASSLSSGIPYNEQFF
- - TRBJ2-1 TRBV7-9 TGTGCCAGCACCCAGTCCCGCTCCTACAATGAGCAGTTCTTC CASTQSRSYNEQFF
- - TRBJ1-3 TRBV4-1 TGCGCCAGCAGCCGGACAGTCTCTGGAAACACCATATATTTT CASSRTVSGNTIYF
- - TRBJ2-1 TRBV5-1 TGCGCCAGCAGCTTGACAGGTTACAATGAGCAGTTCTTC CASSLTGYNEQFF
- TRBD2 TRBJ2-1 TRBV5-6 TGTGCCAGCAGCTTGGCGCTAGCGGGATATGAGCAGTTCTTC CASSLALAGYEQFF
- TRBD2 TRBJ2-5 TRBV11-2 TGTGCCAGCAGCGGGACTAGCGGGAGTGAGGAGACCCAGTACTTC CASSGTSGSEETQYF
- TRBD2 TRBJ2-1 TRBV18 TGTGCCAGCTCAGGGACTAGCGGGGGTGAGCAGTTCTTC CASSGTSGGEQFF
- TRBD1 TRBJ1-2 TRBV5-5 TGTGCCAGCAGCCTCGGACAGGGGGCCTATGGCTACACCTTC CASSLGQGAYGYTF
- - TRBJ2-2 TRBV15 TGTGCCACCAGCAGCCCTAGTACCGGGGAGCTGTTTTTT CATSSPSTGELFF
- - TRBJ1-3 TRBV4-3 TGCGCCAGCAGCCAAGATATAGGGGTGTCCGCGAACACCATATATTTT CASSQDIGVSANTIYF
- TRBD2 TRBJ2-7 TRBV4-1 TGCGCCAGCAGCCAGGGACTAGTCGCCGAGCAGTACTTC CASSQGLVAEQYF
- TRBD1 TRBJ1-1 TRBV5-3 TGTGCCAGAAGCCCCCGACAGGGAGAGAACACTGAAGCTTTCTTT CARSPRQGENTEAFF
- - TRBJ1-1 TRBV30 TGTGCCTGGCAAATGGAAACAGGTTTCATGAACACTGAAGCTTTCTTT CAWQMETGFMNTEAFF
- TRBD1 TRBJ2-7 TRBV27 TGTGCCAGCAGTTCACCGACAGGGGGCCCTTTTTCCTACGAGCAGTACTTC CASSSPTGGPFSYEQYF
- TRBD2 TRBJ2-7 TRBV4-1 TGCGCCAGCAGCCCCGTAGCGGGAGGAGTGTACGAGCAGTACTTC CASSPVAGGVYEQYF
- - TRBJ2-7 TRBV4-1 TGCGCCAGCAGCCAAGATATTTGGGCCCACGAGCAGTACTTC CASSQDIWAHEQYF
- TRBD2 TRBJ2-7 TRBV27 TGTGCCAGCAGTTTAGCGGGGGAGGGGACCTACGAGCAGTACTTC CASSLAGEGTYEQYF
- - TRBJ1-1 TRBV30 TGTGCCTGGACCTGGGGAGGGACTGAAGCTTTCTTT CAWTWGGTEAFF
- TRBD1 TRBJ1-1 TRBV28 TGTGCCAGCAGTCGGACAGGGGGCTTGGCTTTCTTT CASSRTGGLAFF
- TRBD2 TRBJ2-7 TRBV6-5 TGTGCCAGCAGTTACGGAGCGGGAGAAAACGAGCAGTACTTC CASSYGAGENEQYF
- TRBD1 TRBJ2-3 TRBV5-1 TGCGCCAGCAGCCCGACTCCGGACAGGGGACGCACAGATACGCAGTATTTT CASSPTPDRGRTDTQYF
- - TRBJ2-1 TRBV5-6 TGTGCCAGCAACTGGTTAGATAGCGGAGCCTACAATGAGCAGTTCTTC CASNWLDSGAYNEQFF
- - TRBJ2-7 TRBV29-1 TGCAGCGTAACGACAGGAGATTGGAACGAGCAGTACTTC CSVTTGDWNEQYF
- - TRBJ2-5 TRBV29-1 TGCAGCGGACTAGAGCAAGAGACCCAGTACTTC CSGLEQETQYF
few TRBD2 TRBJ2-7 TRBV6-1 TGTGCCAGCAGTGAAGTCACTAGCGGGGTTTACGAGCAGTACTTC CASSEVTSGVYEQYF
- TRBD2 TRBJ2-1 TRBV6-4 TGTGCCAGCAGCCCATCGGGAGGGCCGGGCAATGAGCAGTTCTTC CASSPSGGPGNEQFF
- - TRBJ1-2 TRBV29-1 TGCAGCGCTGTGGGGGGATCTTCTAACTATGGCTACACCTTC CSAVGGSSNYGYTF
- TRBD1 TRBJ1-2 TRBV7-2 TGTGCCAGCAGCTCTGGGACAGGGATACACTATGGCTACACCTTC CASSSGTGIHYGYTF
- - TRBJ2-1 TRBV27 TGTGCCAGCAGTCCCCTCCCTTACAACAGTGAGCAGTTCTTC CASSPLPYNSEQFF
- TRBD2 TRBJ2-2 TRBV6-5 TGTGCCAGCAGCGGGGGGGCCGGGGAGCTGTTTTTT CASSGGAGELFF
many TRBD2 TRBJ2-1 TRBV6-4 TGTGCCAGCAGTGGACTAGCGGGAGGGAATGAGCAGTTCTTC CASSGLAGGNEQFF
- TRBD2 TRBJ2-1 TRBV11-3 TGTGCCAGCAGCTTTTCGGGGGGGAATGAGCAGTTCTTC CASSFSGGNEQFF
- - TRBJ2-2 TRBV30 TGTGCCTGGACATGGGACTCGAACACCGGGGAGCTGTTTTTT CAWTWDSNTGELFF
- - TRBJ2-5 TRBV9 TGTGCCAGCAGCCCTCGGGTAGAGCCTTGGGAGACCCAGTACTTC CASSPRVEPWETQYF
- - TRBJ1-2 TRBV5-6 TGTGCCAGCAGCTTCCTTTGGGGCTCGGGCTATGGCTACACCTTC CASSFLWGSGYGYTF
- - TRBJ2-2 TRBV10-1 TGCGCCACCTCCGGGGGAATGGAGCTGTTTTTT CATSGGMELFF
- - TRBJ1-3 TRBV7-6 TGTGCCAGCAGCCTTGATAGGGAGTTTGGAAACACCATATATTTT CASSLDREFGNTIYF
few TRBD1 TRBJ1-2 TRBV7-2 TGTGCCAGCAGCCCGGGACAGCGCTATGGCTACACCTTC CASSPGQRYGYTF
- - TRBJ2-2 TRBV6-5 TGTGCCAGCAGTTACGGGTCTGGAGGGTGGGAGCTGTTTTTT CASSYGSGGWELFF
- TRBD1 TRBJ2-1 TRBV6-4 TGTGCCAGCAGTGACCGACAGGGTGAGGGCAATGAGCAGTTCTTC CASSDRQGEGNEQFF
- TRBD1 TRBJ1-5 TRBV2 TGTGCCAGCAGTGACCAGGGGGCTACTAATCAGCCCCAGCATTTT CASSDQGATNQPQHF